This TCR beta chain originates from a study of response to subunit inactivated influenza vaccine. Broader study findings: With each seasonal influenza vaccination, the authors suggested, few new T cells are recruited.

Each CDR3 protein is one row after TCRdb ran MiXCR on the RT-PCR reads. Of under 200,000 distinct CDR3 sequences listed, about 10% are singletons. This clonotype was observed a few times. Its specificity is unknown. V was clipped by 0 bases and J by 0 bases, with 10 bases between them. The CDR3 runs 15 residues. The V gene's germline CDR1 is SGHRS and CDR2 YFSETQ. V gene TRBV5-1 combines with J gene TRBJ2-7; the D gene is possibly TRBD2 (6 bases). This receptor was taken from a man in his fifties or sixties who received an inactivated influenza vaccine. The sequencing used CD8+ T cells sorted from PBMCs, collected around 25 months after vaccination. The DNA of the CDR3 is TGCGCCAGCAGCTTGGGGCGGGACTCCTCCTACGAGCAGTACTTC. Its translation is CASSLGRDSSYEQYF.